The sequence of this T cell receptor (beta chain) was determined in a study of cytomegalovirus exposure and HLA in healthy donors. Trimming took off 5 bases at V and 10 bases at J, with 21 bases between the two ends. This CDR3 region has 15 residues. Germline CDR1 and CDR2: KGHSH and LQKENI. Points from the study as a whole: In a later analysis, DRB1 alleles had the most associated TCRs; HLA-C alleles the fewest. Cytomegalovirus association was assigned to about 150 TCR beta chains.

This clone was observed a few times. The antigen is unknown. The PCR was carried out with 60 Vbeta primers and 13 Jbeta primers. Produced via immunoSEQ multiplex PCR; TCRdb's table is partial and in-frame only. Altogether more than 80,000 clones are present, roughly 64% being singletons, with the ten largest covering roughly 15%. This chain joins TRBV18 and TRBJ2-1, with D maybe TRBD1 (6 bases). The sequenced sample consisted of PBMCs. This clonotype was sampled from a woman in her 40s in good health and CMV-seropositive. The chain's CDR3 is CASSTDSPAVREQFF. Written as DNA, the CDR3 is TGTGCCAGCTCAACGGACAGTCCGGCGGTACGGGAGCAGTTCTTC. Complete variable domain (other parts from reference TRBV18 and TRBJ2-1): NAGVMQNPRHLVRRRGQEARLRCSPMKGHSHVYWYRQLPEEGLKFMVYLQKENIIDESGMPKERFSAEFPKEGPSILRIQQVVRGDSAAYFCASSTDSPAVREQFFGPGTRLTVL.